The rows below give T cell receptor beta chains drawn from one sample of a study of response to subunit inactivated influenza vaccine. TCRdb called the RT-PCR reads again in MiXCR, with one record for every CDR3 protein. The sample carries about 190,000 distinct CDR3 sequences, approximately 15% recorded once. The input for sequencing was CD8+ T cells sorted from PBMCs, taken around 5 days after vaccination. Receptor source: a man in his fifties or sixties who received an inactivated influenza vaccine. CDR3s include the opening cysteine and the closing phenylalanine or tryptophan. A D gene is named only where the DNA matches it firmly. Only part of the rows carry a size: once, few, many, or a class if the clone is expanded.

j_gene: TRBJ2-1; v_gene: TRBV11-1; abundance: .; d_gene: TRBD2; len: 18; CDR3nt: TGTGCCAGCAGCTCTAGTGGGTTATTACTAGCGGGAGACGGTGAGCAGTTCTTC; CDR3aa: CASSSSGLLLAGDGEQFF
j_gene: TRBJ2-3; v_gene: TRBV4-3; abundance: few; d_gene: TRBD1; len: 17; CDR3nt: TGCGCCAGCAGCCAAGATCTGGGACAGCCCCTCCCAGATACGCAGTATTTT; CDR3aa: CASSQDLGQPLPDTQYF
j_gene: TRBJ2-1; v_gene: TRBV27; abundance: .; d_gene: TRBD2; len: 19; CDR3nt: TGTGCCAGCAGTTCATGGGGACTAGCGGGAGGCACACTATACAATGAGCAGTTCTTC; CDR3aa: CASSSWGLAGGTLYNEQFF
j_gene: TRBJ1-1; v_gene: TRBV6-1; abundance: .; d_gene: TRBD1; len: 14; CDR3nt: TGTGCCAGCAGTCGGGGACAGGGGAGGACTGAAGCTTTCTTT; CDR3aa: CASSRGQGRTEAFF
j_gene: TRBJ1-6; v_gene: TRBV7-2; abundance: few; d_gene: .; len: 13; CDR3nt: TGTGCCAGCAGCTTAGATACGTATTCACCCCTCCACTTT; CDR3aa: CASSLDTYSPLHF
j_gene: TRBJ2-7; v_gene: TRBV9; abundance: few; d_gene: TRBD1; len: 15; CDR3nt: TGTGCCAGCAGCGGAGGACAGGGAAGCTCCTACGAGCAGTACTTC; CDR3aa: CASSGGQGSSYEQYF
j_gene: TRBJ2-1; v_gene: TRBV20-1; abundance: few; d_gene: TRBD2; len: 12; CDR3nt: TGCAGTGGAATAGCGGGGAACAATGAGCAGTTCTTC; CDR3aa: CSGIAGNNEQFF
j_gene: TRBJ2-5; v_gene: TRBV11-1; abundance: few; d_gene: .; len: 18; CDR3nt: TGTGCCAGCAGCTCAGTTCAAAGCATGAGGACGGTTCCCCAGACCCAGTACTTC; CDR3aa: CASSSVQSMRTVPQTQYF
j_gene: TRBJ2-5; v_gene: TRBV20-1; abundance: .; d_gene: .; len: 15; CDR3nt: TGCAGTGCCTTTCCTTACCGCGGGACGGAGGAGACCCAGTACTTC; CDR3aa: CSAFPYRGTEETQYF
j_gene: TRBJ1-2; v_gene: TRBV10-3; abundance: many; d_gene: .; len: 14; CDR3nt: TGTGCCATCAGTTCGGGGGGGGTCCTCCACGGCTACACCTTC; CDR3aa: CAISSGGVLHGYTF
j_gene: TRBJ2-6; v_gene: TRBV19; abundance: .; d_gene: .; len: 19; CDR3nt: TGTGCCAGTAGTCCTTACGGGTCCCTGGGGTTCTCTGGGGCCAACGTCCTGACTTTC; CDR3aa: CASSPYGSLGFSGANVLTF
j_gene: TRBJ2-1; v_gene: TRBV2; abundance: few; d_gene: .; len: 14; CDR3nt: TGTGCCAGCAGTGAATTTCGGGGTTCCGGTGAGCAGTTCTTC; CDR3aa: CASSEFRGSGEQFF
j_gene: TRBJ2-7; v_gene: TRBV4-1; abundance: .; d_gene: .; len: 13; CDR3nt: TGCGCCAGCAGCCACCTTAGCTCCTACGAGCAGTACTTC; CDR3aa: CASSHLSSYEQYF
j_gene: TRBJ2-1; v_gene: TRBV2; abundance: many; d_gene: TRBD1; len: 15; CDR3nt: TGTGCCAGCATTACCGGGACAGGGGGCCTGGTTGAGCAGTTCTTC; CDR3aa: CASITGTGGLVEQFF
j_gene: TRBJ2-1; v_gene: TRBV7-8; abundance: .; d_gene: TRBD2; len: 16; CDR3nt: TGTGCCAGCAGCTTAGCGATTCGAGCGGGAGGCGGAGAGCAGTTCTTC; CDR3aa: CASSLAIRAGGGEQFF
j_gene: TRBJ1-6; v_gene: TRBV10-2; abundance: .; d_gene: .; len: 14; CDR3nt: TGCGCCAGCACGGCAGCTTCCCAAAATTCACCCCTCCACTTT; CDR3aa: CASTAASQNSPLHF
j_gene: TRBJ2-1; v_gene: TRBV7-9; abundance: .; d_gene: TRBD2; len: 17; CDR3nt: TGTGCCAGCAGCTTAGGGGGACTAGCGGGGACCTACAATGAGCAGTTCTTC; CDR3aa: CASSLGGLAGTYNEQFF
j_gene: TRBJ2-7; v_gene: TRBV18; abundance: few; d_gene: TRBD1; len: 16; CDR3nt: TGTGCCAGCTCATCTCGGACAGGGCCTCGTTACTACGAGCAGTACTTC; CDR3aa: CASSSRTGPRYYEQYF
j_gene: TRBJ1-5; v_gene: TRBV6-5; abundance: few; d_gene: .; len: 13; CDR3nt: TGTGCCAGCAGTTCTCAGGGGAATCAGCCCCAGCATTTT; CDR3aa: CASSSQGNQPQHF
j_gene: TRBJ2-7; v_gene: TRBV7-9; abundance: few; d_gene: TRBD1; len: 13; CDR3nt: TGTGCCAGCGTACAGGGGGGATCCTACGAGCAGTACTTC; CDR3aa: CASVQGGSYEQYF
j_gene: TRBJ2-2; v_gene: TRBV6-1; abundance: .; d_gene: TRBD1; len: 18; CDR3nt: TGTGCCAGCACAGCGAGCTACTGGGGGACAGGGGGCACCGGGGAGCTGTTTTTT; CDR3aa: CASTASYWGTGGTGELFF
j_gene: TRBJ2-5; v_gene: TRBV15; abundance: .; d_gene: .; len: 13; CDR3nt: TGTGCCACCAGCAGAGAAACGCAAGAGACCCAGTACTTC; CDR3aa: CATSRETQETQYF
j_gene: TRBJ2-2; v_gene: TRBV10-3; abundance: .; d_gene: .; len: 12; CDR3nt: TGTGCCATCAGTGAAACCGTCGGGGAGCTGTTTTTT; CDR3aa: CAISETVGELFF
j_gene: TRBJ1-4; v_gene: TRBV6-1; abundance: .; d_gene: .; len: 14; CDR3nt: TGTGCCAGCGGCCCCATCAGGAGCAACGAAAAACTGTTTTTT; CDR3aa: CASGPIRSNEKLFF
j_gene: TRBJ2-1; v_gene: TRBV9; abundance: .; d_gene: TRBD2; len: 15; CDR3nt: TGTGCCAGCAGCGTCGGGACTAGCGATAACAATGAGCAGTTCTTC; CDR3aa: CASSVGTSDNNEQFF
j_gene: TRBJ2-1; v_gene: TRBV11-3; abundance: once; d_gene: .; len: 13; CDR3nt: TGTGCCAGCAGCTTCCTAGTCTACAATGAGCAGTTCTTC; CDR3aa: CASSFLVYNEQFF
j_gene: TRBJ2-7; v_gene: TRBV2; abundance: few; d_gene: .; len: 12; CDR3nt: TGTGCCAGCAGTATACAGATTTACGAGCAGTACTTC; CDR3aa: CASSIQIYEQYF
j_gene: TRBJ2-7; v_gene: TRBV5-5; abundance: few; d_gene: TRBD1; len: 15; CDR3nt: TGTGCCAGCAGCACCCCGGGACAGGGAATCTCCGAGCAGTACTTC; CDR3aa: CASSTPGQGISEQYF
j_gene: TRBJ1-2; v_gene: TRBV12-3/TRBV12-4; abundance: few; d_gene: .; len: 14; CDR3nt: TGTGCCAGCAGTTTTGATGGATCCAACTATGGCTACACCTTC; CDR3aa: CASSFDGSNYGYTF
j_gene: TRBJ2-7; v_gene: TRBV2; abundance: few; d_gene: .; len: 15; CDR3nt: TGTGCCAGCAGTGATCCTGGAGGGGCGTCCCACGAGCAGTACTTC; CDR3aa: CASSDPGGASHEQYF
j_gene: TRBJ2-3; v_gene: TRBV28; abundance: .; d_gene: .; len: 15; CDR3nt: TGTGCCAGCAGTTTTTTAGCGGACTACACAGATACGCAGTATTTT; CDR3aa: CASSFLADYTDTQYF
j_gene: TRBJ1-1; v_gene: TRBV12-3/TRBV12-4; abundance: .; d_gene: .; len: 12; CDR3nt: TGTGCCAGCAGTTTAGGGCTCCTAGGGGCTTTCTTT; CDR3aa: CASSLGLLGAFF
j_gene: TRBJ2-7; v_gene: TRBV4-1; abundance: .; d_gene: .; len: 16; CDR3nt: TGCGCCAGCAGCCAAGCCTCCGGGGACCCCTTATACGAGCAGTACTTC; CDR3aa: CASSQASGDPLYEQYF
j_gene: TRBJ2-5; v_gene: TRBV27; abundance: .; d_gene: TRBD1; len: 16; CDR3nt: TGTGCCAGCAGTCTAGGGACAGCTGGGGCGTGGGAGACCCAGTACTTC; CDR3aa: CASSLGTAGAWETQYF
j_gene: TRBJ2-1; v_gene: TRBV6-2/TRBV6-3; abundance: .; d_gene: .; len: 14; CDR3nt: TGTGCCAGCAGTTACTCGAACAACTACAATGAGCAGTTCTTC; CDR3aa: CASSYSNNYNEQFF
j_gene: TRBJ2-2; v_gene: TRBV29-1; abundance: .; d_gene: .; len: 12; CDR3nt: TGCGGAACGTGGGGGAGCACCGGGGAGCTGTTTTTT; CDR3aa: CGTWGSTGELFF
j_gene: TRBJ1-1; v_gene: TRBV5-8; abundance: few; d_gene: .; len: 13; CDR3nt: TGTGCCAGCAGCTTGCAGGGGTGGACTGAAGCTTTCTTT; CDR3aa: CASSLQGWTEAFF